This entry lists 22 T cell receptor beta chains sequenced from one sample in a study of blood T cell repertoires in COVID-19. Libraries were prepared by immunoSEQ multiplex PCR; TCRdb keeps only in-frame clonotypes and omits some of them. Of roughly 140,000 clones in the sample, roughly 90% were seen once. Input material: peripheral blood. The receptors here all came from a human donor in a cohort sampled during active COVID-19.

This clone has only one observation. This sequence joins TRBV18 and TRBJ2-5, with D possibly TRBD1 on 6 matching bases. This CDR3 is 17 amino acids long. The V and J ends lost 3 bases and 4 bases respectively, with 21 bases between them. Per germline, CDR1 KGHSH and CDR2 LQKENI. CDR3 DNA sequence: TGTGCCAGCTCACCCGCCCCAAGGGGGATACGGCGAGAGACCCAGTACTTC. Encoded protein: CASSPAPRGIRRETQYF.

J is TRBJ2-6 and V is TRBV9; a possible D gene is TRBD1 (6 bases). This CDR3 spans 17 amino acids. The V gene lost 2 bases and the J gene lost 0 bases, with 12 bases spanning the gap. The V gene's germline CDR1 is SGDLS and CDR2 YYNGEE. This chain's CDR3 is CASSVAGASSGANVLTF. CDR3 DNA sequence: TGTGCCAGCAGCGTGGCAGGGGCAAGCTCTGGGGCCAACGTCCTGACTTTC.

The V and J genes are TRBV19 and TRBJ2-1, with 10 bases matching TRBD1. Trimming took 6 bases from V and 16 from J; bases not matched to a gene: 9. The length of the CDR3 is 12 residues. Germline CDR1 reads LNHDA; CDR2 reads SQIVND (reference sequence). CDR3 loop: CASREGQGKGFF. The CDR3 bases are TGTGCCAGTAGAGAGGGACAGGGGAAAGGATTCTTC. Variable domain in full (rest from reference TRBV19 and TRBJ2-1): DGGITQSPKYLFRKEGQNVTLSCEQNLNHDAMYWYRQDPGQGLRLIYYSQIVNDFQKGDIAEGYSVSREKKESFPLTVTSAQKNPTAFYLCASREGQGKGFFGPGTRLTVL.

This sequence joins TRBV30 and TRBJ2-7; D is uncertain. Germline V gives CDR1 GTSNPN, CDR2 SVGIG (reference sequence). The CDR3 has 12 residues. The V end was cut by 1 base, the J end by 2 bases, with 6 bases between. In nucleotides, the CDR3 is TGTGCCTGGAGTGGGCCGCCCTACGAGCAGTACTTC. It yields the protein CAWSGPPYEQYF.

A single count supports this clone. This chain links TRBV7-2 with TRBJ1-1, with a tentative D call TRBD1 (6 bases). The germline V and J ends were trimmed by 1 base and 4 bases, with 10 bases remaining between them. Germline V lookup: CDR1 SGHTA, CDR2 FQGNSA. This CDR3 has 14 residues. The CDR3 loop is CASSLDGQSTEAFF. CDR3 in DNA: TGTGCCAGCAGCTTAGATGGACAGAGCACTGAAGCTTTCTTT.

V is TRBV18 and J is TRBJ1-3; D not resolved. In germline, CDR1 is KGHSH, CDR2 LQKENI. The CDR3 spans 16 residues. V gave up 0 bases and J gave up 0 bases, with 9 bases separating them. In DNA, the CDR3 is TGTGCCAGCTCACCACCTCCAGGATCCTCTGGAAACACCATATATTTT. Translation gives CASSPPPGSSGNTIYF.

V and J are TRBV9 and TRBJ2-1; 14 positions match TRBD2. V dropped 5 bases and J dropped 4; count of bases not matched to a gene: 5. The CDR3 has 16 amino acids. Looked up from germline, CDR1 is SGDLS and CDR2 is YYNGEE. The CDR3 is CASRKGTSGSYNEQFF. For the CDR3, the DNA is TGTGCCAGCAGGAAGGGGACTAGCGGGAGTTACAATGAGCAGTTCTTC. Complete variable domain (other parts from reference TRBV9 and TRBJ2-1): DSGVTQTPKHLITATGQRVTLRCSPRSGDLSVYWYQQSLDQGLQFLIQYYNGEERAKGNILERFSAQQFPDLHSELNLSSLELGDSALYFCASRKGTSGSYNEQFFGPGTRLTVL.

The genes are TRBV5-6 and TRBJ2-1, with TRBD2 matching over 12 bases. The CDR3 contains 15 residues. Germline-derived CDR1 and CDR2 are SGHDT and YYEEEE. V shed 2 bases and J 7 bases; nucleotides not matched to a gene: 4. The CDR3 region is CASSFLAGGRNEQFF. In nucleotides, the CDR3 is TGTGCCAGCAGCTTTCTAGCGGGGGGGCGAAATGAGCAGTTCTTC.

The gene calls are TRBV6-2 or TRBV6-3 and TRBJ2-1; 8 nucleotides line up with TRBD2. The CDR3 contains 20 residues. Germline lookup yields CDR1 MNHEY and CDR2 SVGEGT. The V gene end was trimmed by 0 bases and the J gene end by 5 bases; junction bases not matched to a gene: 18. Here the CDR3 reads CASSYSTRPEERGWDNEQFF. CDR3 coding DNA: TGTGCCAGCAGTTACTCGACCCGACCCGAGGAGCGGGGGTGGGACAATGAGCAGTTCTTC.

V usage is TRBV19 and J usage is TRBJ1-1, with TRBD1 identical over 10 bases. There are 18 residues in the CDR3. J was trimmed by 5 bases and V by 3 bases; bases with no gene match: 15. CDR1 and CDR2 from the germline V gene are LNHDA and SQIVND (reference sequence). CDR3 amino acids: CASSIRGQGTISKTEAFF. The CDR3 DNA is TGTGCCAGTAGTATCAGGGGACAGGGGACTATAAGTAAGACTGAAGCTTTCTTT.

The chain employs TRBV5-1 and TRBJ2-5; 7 nucleotides align to TRBD1. Germline V CDR1 and CDR2: SGHRS, YFSETQ. The CDR3 runs 16 residues. J gave up 4 bases and V 5 bases, and 14 bases lay outside the gene matches. CDR3 amino acids: CASSRELTGSGETQYF. The DNA of the CDR3 is TGCGCCAGCAGTCGCGAACTGACAGGGTCAGGAGAGACCCAGTACTTC.

The chain joins TRBV19 to TRBJ2-2; 7 bases agree with TRBD1. CDR1 and CDR2 (germline): LNHDA, SQIVND (reference sequence). Germline trimming cut 4 bases from V and 1 base from J; bases unmatched to any gene: 9. The CDR3 is made up of 17 amino acids. CDR3 loop: CASSKGQINLNTGELFF. DNA for the CDR3: TGTGCCAGTAGTAAGGGACAGATCAACCTGAACACCGGGGAGCTGTTTTTT.

V usage is TRBV5-8 and J usage is TRBJ2-5; 8 bases fit TRBD1. This CDR3 has 13 residues. Germline CDR1 SGHTS, CDR2 YDEGEE. Trimming at V came to 4 bases and at J to 5 bases, leaving 4 bases not matched to a gene. The CDR3 DNA reads TGTGCCAGCAGCCCGGACAGGGCTGAGACCCAGTACTTC. Translated, it gives CASSPDRAETQYF.

This CDR3 is CASNKNRETQYF. In DNA form, the CDR3 reads TGTGCCAGCAACAAAAATCGAGAGACCCAGTACTTC. The rearrangement uses TRBV21-1 and TRBJ2-5; TRBD2, the table's D call, lacks a check against the DNA. TRBV21-1 is shown as a pseudogene. The CDR3 is 12 amino acids.

The CDR3 nucleotides read TGTGCCAGCAGACGGAGACTAGCGCGGGAGCAGTACTTC. Translation: CASRRRLAREQYF. The chain links TRBV28 to TRBJ2-7; 8 bases match TRBD2. The CDR3 is 13 residues long. Losses at the gene ends were 6 bases for V and 7 bases for J; bases not matched to a gene: 8. CDR1 is MDHEN and CDR2 is SYDVKM in the germline V gene.

The rearrangement uses TRBV7-9 and TRBJ2-3; 7 bases line up with TRBD2. In germline, CDR1 is SEHNR, CDR2 FQNEAQ (reference sequence). The CDR3 runs to 15 residues. V was pared by 1 base and J by 3 bases, with 4 bases of the junction left unmatched. CDR3 amino acids: CASSLVGRETDTQYF. The CDR3 region has the DNA TGTGCCAGCAGCTTAGTAGGGCGGGAGACAGATACGCAGTATTTT.

Regarding this clone: An end of the junction does not agree with germline; a read error may underlie this. The chain's CDR3 is CASSPRTSGPPEVF. The CDR3, as DNA: TGTGCCAGCAGCCCCAGGACTAGCGGGCCCCCAGAGGTCTTC. The V and J genes are TRBV4-2 and TRBJ2-1, with 11 bases matching TRBD2. Germline CDR1 LGHNA, CDR2 YNFKEQ. There are 14 residues in the CDR3.

The rearrangement links TRBV7-2 to TRBJ2-7; possibly TRBD2 for D (7 bases). From germline, CDR1 is SGHTA and CDR2 FQGNSA. V was trimmed by 0 bases and J by 6 bases, leaving 15 bases between them. CDR3 length: 15 amino acids. The CDR3 DNA follows: TGTGCCAGCAGCTTAGCGCTCGGGGGGCGCGGCGAGCAGTACTTC. Protein sequence: CASSLALGGRGEQYF.

The J gene is TRBJ2-3, the V gene TRBV6-6, with TRBD2 matching 10 bases. The CDR3 totals 15 residues. Per germline, CDR1 MNHNY and CDR2 SVGAGI (reference sequence). V lost 6 bases to trimming and J lost 3 bases; unmatched junction nucleotides: 6. The CDR3 region is CASSLSGRGTDTQYF. The DNA for the CDR3 is TGTGCCAGCAGCCTAAGCGGGAGGGGGACAGATACGCAGTATTTT.

The chain uses TRBV24-1 and TRBJ2-3; D is ambiguous. The CDR3 contains 13 residues. Deletions cut 6 bases from V and 1 base from J, with 7 bases between. CDR1 and CDR2 (germline): KGHDR, SFDVKD. The CDR3 is CATSRLRTDTQYF. CDR3 bases: TGTGCCACCAGTAGACTGCGCACAGATACGCAGTATTTT.

The V and J genes are TRBV12-3 or TRBV12-4 and TRBJ1-1; D gene unclear. V dropped 3 bases and J dropped 3 bases, with 8 bases sitting between them. This CDR3 region has 13 residues. The CDR3 bases are TGTGCCAGCAGTTTTGAGGGAGACACTGAAGCTTTCTTT. As protein: CASSFEGDTEAFF.

The rearrangement links TRBV18 to TRBJ2-7; TRBD1 might be the D (5 bases). V lost 5 bases, J lost 0 bases, and 17 bases lay in between. The CDR3 covers 16 residues. Germline CDR1 KGHSH, CDR2 LQKENI. In DNA form, the CDR3 reads TGTGCCAGCTCAGGAACCCAGGGTGCAAGCTCCTACGAGCAGTACTTC. It is translated as CASSGTQGASSYEQYF.